This T cell receptor gamma chain came from a study of Vδ1+ human thymocytes. About this clone itself: Its target is unknown.

This CDR3 spans 13 amino acids. Germline V gene sequence: CDR1 VTNTFY, CDR2 YDVSTARD (reference sequence). V trimming: 1 base; J trimming: 12 bases; junction bases outside the gene matches: 12. Findings of the study overall: In the thymus, TRG and TRD repertoires looked highly polyclonal with Gaussian CDR3 lengths. Unlike peripheral blood Vdelta1+ controls, thymic delta-chain sequences included approximately 20% Vdelta2 and few Vdelta3.

RNA was extracted from the cells and then reverse transcribed. Multiplex PCR used pooled V-gene forward primers and a constant-region reverse primer to amplify CDR3s. TCRdb re-called the multiplex PCR reads using CATT. This table has 36,000 or so gamma-chain clones, around 20% appearing once. The sample was Vdelta1+ gamma-delta thymocytes from the thymus. The subset here: FACS-sorted CD3+ TCRalphabeta- TCRVdelta1+ TCRVdelta2- thymocytes. This receptor was obtained from a girl under two years old who had congenital heart surgery. The rearrangement uses TRGV3 and TRGJ1 or TRGJ2. The CDR3 DNA reads as TGTGCCACCTGGGACAGCGAGATATCGTGGAAACTCTTT. This encodes CATWDSEISWKLF.